These T cell receptor beta chains were read from a single sample in a study of pediatric ulcerative colitis. TCRdb's table, derived via immunoSEQ multiplex PCR, lists solely in-frame clones and lacks some. The repertoire holds over 20,000 clones, with roughly two thirds as singletons. Specimen: gut tissue. The receptors were sampled from a boy between 10 and 17 years old with severe ulcerative colitis. Each CDR3 is given with its conserved first and last residue. The order of the fields is clone size, J gene, V gene, D gene, CDR3 protein, CDR3 DNA. The D gene is left open where the match is weak. A row's size may be missing; if present it is once, few, many or a size class.

>NA|TRBJ2-3|TRBV5-1|NA
CASSSGWSTDTQYF
TGCGCCAGCAGCTCGGGGTGGAGCACAGATACGCAGTATTTT
>few|TRBJ1-3|TRBV10-3|NA
CAIKPGHSGNTIYF
TGTGCCATCAAGCCAGGCCACTCTGGAAACACCATATATTTT
>NA|TRBJ2-5|TRBV11-2|NA
CASSFGETQYF
TGTGCCAGCAGCTTCGGGGAGACCCAGTACTTC
>NA|TRBJ2-5|TRBV7-3|TRBD2
CASSPGLAGLETQYF
TGTGCCAGCAGCCCAGGACTAGCGGGACTCGAGACCCAGTACTTC
>NA|TRBJ1-5|TRBV15|NA
CATSGQRSNQPQHF
TGTGCCACCTCTGGGCAACGGAGCAATCAGCCCCAGCATTTT
>NA|TRBJ2-3|TRBV29-1|TRBD2
CSVKKGLAGGTDTQYF
TGCAGCGTCAAGAAAGGACTAGCGGGGGGCACAGATACGCAGTATTTT
>NA|TRBJ2-3|TRBV9|NA
CASSVASFGGDTQYF
TGTGCCAGCAGCGTAGCTTCGTTTGGGGGAGATACGCAGTATTTT
>once|TRBJ1-6|TRBV4-1|NA
CASSQETGGNSPLHF
TGCGCCAGCAGCCAAGAGACGGGCGGGAATTCACCCCTCCACTTT
>NA|TRBJ1-4|TRBV5-6|NA
CASSSGTTSRKLFF
TGTGCCAGCAGCTCCGGGACGACCTCCCGAAAACTGTTTTTT
>NA|TRBJ2-5|TRBV2|NA
CASSVGFETQYF
TGTGCCAGCAGTGTAGGATTCGAGACCCAGTACTTC
>NA|TRBJ2-7|TRBV10-3|NA
CAISATGGLNYEQYF
TGTGCCATCAGTGCTACAGGTGGCTTGAACTACGAGCAGTACTTC
>NA|TRBJ2-7|TRBV11-2|TRBD2
CASSPDTSGSYYEQYF
TGTGCCAGCAGCCCCGACACTAGCGGTTCTTACTACGAGCAGTACTTC
>NA|TRBJ1-1|TRBV4-1|NA
CASSQGDSLGTEAFF
TGCGCCAGCAGCCAAGGGGATTCATTGGGGACTGAAGCTTTCTTT
>once|TRBJ1-2|TRBV4-3|NA
CASTPTYANYGYTF
TGCGCCAGCACCCCGACGTATGCTAACTATGGCTACACCTTC
>NA|TRBJ2-2|TRBV7-9|NA
CASSLGGRFVGGELFF
TGTGCCAGCAGCTTAGGTGGCAGGTTCGTCGGCGGGGAGCTGTTTTTT
>NA|TRBJ2-1|TRBV5-1|TRBD1
CASSLALTGQGDEQFF
TGCGCCAGCAGCTTGGCCTTGACGGGACAGGGGGATGAGCAGTTCTTC
>NA|TRBJ2-7|TRBV6-1|NA
CASSKADISFYEQYF
TGTGCCAGCAGTAAAGCTGACATCTCATTCTACGAGCAGTACTTC
>once|TRBJ2-1|TRBV27|NA
CASSFGESSYNEQFF
TGTGCCAGCAGTTTCGGGGAGAGCTCCTACAATGAGCAGTTCTTC
>NA|TRBJ2-7|TRBV7-9|NA
CASSSRRGGAKQYF
TGTGCCAGCAGCTCCCGCCGAGGGGGGGCCAAGCAGTACTTC
>NA|TRBJ2-7|TRBV29-1|NA
CSATLRSGESYEQYF
TGCAGCGCCACATTGCGTTCCGGGGAGTCCTACGAGCAGTACTTC
>NA|TRBJ2-6|TRBV2|TRBD2
CASSADSGTSSGANVLTF
TGTGCCAGCAGTGCCGACAGCGGGACTTCCTCTGGGGCCAACGTCCTGACTTTC
>NA|TRBJ1-6|TRBV6-5|NA
CASSFSSRTYNSPLHF
TGTGCCAGCAGTTTCTCCTCACGGACTTATAATTCACCCCTCCACTTT
>NA|TRBJ2-1|TRBV4-1|NA
CASRQAGSSEQFF
TGCGCCAGCAGACAGGCGGGATCAAGTGAGCAGTTCTTC
>NA|TRBJ2-7|TRBV7-9|NA
CASSPPGPSATRYEQYF
TGTGCCAGCAGCCCCCCGGGCCCCTCGGCGACCCGATACGAGCAGTACTTC
>NA|TRBJ1-6|TRBV11-2|NA
CASSFLRDGMNSPLHF
TGTGCCAGCAGCTTCCTCCGGGACGGGATGAATTCACCCCTCCACTTT
>NA|TRBJ1-2|TRBV5-4|TRBD1
CASSHSGGGGYTF
TGTGCCAGCAGTCATTCAGGGGGCGGTGGCTACACCTTC
>NA|TRBJ1-1|TRBV11-2|TRBD1
CASSLVTGTGSTEAFF
TGTGCCAGCAGCTTAGTAACCGGGACAGGCTCAACTGAAGCTTTCTTT
>NA|TRBJ1-6|TRBV7-3|NA
CASSLGGNSPLHF
TGTGCCAGCAGCTTGGGTGGTAATTCACCCCTCCACTTT
>NA|TRBJ2-2|TRBV6-5|NA
CASSSGNTGELFF
TGTGCCAGCAGTTCGGGGAACACCGGGGAGCTGTTTTTT
>NA|TRBJ1-2|TRBV19|TRBD1
CASSIAGGANYGYTF
TGTGCCAGTAGTATAGCAGGGGGTGCTAACTATGGCTACACCTTC
>NA|TRBJ2-1|TRBV5-6|TRBD1
CASSFRGTGVHNEQFF
TGTGCCAGCAGCTTCCGGGGGACAGGGGTACACAATGAGCAGTTCTTC
>NA|TRBJ2-1|TRBV14|TRBD1
CASSQAPGTGINEQFF
TGTGCCAGCAGCCAAGCTCCCGGGACAGGGATCAATGAGCAGTTCTTC
>few|TRBJ1-6|TRBV5-1|TRBD1
CASSYGDRGSPLHF
TGCGCCAGCAGCTACGGGGACAGAGGTTCACCCCTCCACTTT
>NA|TRBJ1-1|TRBV10-3|TRBD1
CAIREGGAVTEAFF
TGTGCCATCAGGGAAGGGGGCGCGGTCACTGAAGCTTTCTTT
>NA|TRBJ2-1|TRBV27|NA
CASIGSGNEQFF
TGTGCCAGCATTGGCAGCGGTAATGAGCAGTTCTTC
>NA|TRBJ1-2|TRBV14|NA
CASSQVGWRERVSF
TGTGCCAGCAGCCAAGTCGGATGGAGGGAGAGAGTGTCCTTC
>NA|TRBJ1-5|TRBV19|NA
CASSRYSGNQPQHF
TGTGCCAGTAGTCGTTACAGTGGCAATCAGCCCCAGCATTTT
>few|TRBJ1-4|TRBV2|NA
CASSEEGEKLFF
TGTGCCAGCAGTGAAGAAGGCGAAAAACTGTTTTTT
>NA|TRBJ2-2|TRBV5-1|TRBD1
CASSRRQGPGTGELFF
TGCGCCAGCAGCCGAAGACAGGGGCCGGGCACCGGGGAGCTGTTTTTT
>NA|TRBJ2-1|TRBV5-1|NA
CASNGGAGSYNEQFF
TGCGCCAGCAACGGAGGAGCGGGCTCCTACAATGAGCAGTTCTTC
>NA|TRBJ1-6|TRBV7-9|NA
CASSLGDYSPLHF
TGTGCCAGCAGCTTAGGGGATTACTCACCCCTCCACTTT
>once|TRBJ2-7|TRBV2|TRBD1
CASKGGQNYEQYF
TGTGCCAGCAAAGGGGGACAGAACTACGAGCAGTACTTC
>few|TRBJ1-1|TRBV6-5|NA
CASSYRVRNTEAFF
TGTGCCAGCAGTTACAGGGTTAGAAACACTGAAGCTTTCTTT
>NA|TRBJ2-1|TRBV11-3|NA
CASSLDLGGEQFF
TGTGCCAGCAGCTTAGATCTAGGGGGTGAGCAGTTCTTC
>once|TRBJ1-4|TRBV2|TRBD1
CASGRDRNEKLFF
TGTGCCAGCGGCCGGGACAGAAATGAAAAACTGTTTTTT
>NA|TRBJ2-1|TRBV5-1|TRBD2
CASSLVERGVNEQFF
TGCGCCAGCAGCTTGGTCGAGCGGGGGGTTAATGAGCAGTTCTTC
>NA|TRBJ1-1|TRBV7-6|TRBD1
CASSQTPGGNTEAFF
TGTGCCAGCAGCCAGACCCCAGGGGGGAACACTGAAGCTTTCTTT
>NA|TRBJ2-7|TRBV5-1|TRBD1
CASSPRQGDYEQYF
TGCGCCAGCAGCCCTCGACAGGGCGATTACGAGCAGTACTTC
>NA|TRBJ1-4|TRBV7-3|NA
CASSPRGATNEKLFF
TGTGCCAGCAGCCCTAGGGGCGCAACTAATGAAAAACTGTTTTTT
>NA|TRBJ2-7|TRBV11-2|NA
CASSSPSDDGYEQYF
TGTGCCAGCAGCTCACCTAGCGACGACGGCTACGAGCAGTACTTC
>NA|TRBJ2-5|TRBV6-5|TRBD2
CASSRSSGAETQYF
TGTGCCAGCAGTCGGTCTAGCGGGGCTGAGACCCAGTACTTC
>NA|TRBJ2-7|TRBV18|TRBD2
CASSTGTSGVEQYF
TGTGCCAGCTCAACCGGGACTAGCGGGGTCGAGCAGTACTTC
>few|TRBJ2-7|TRBV5-6|NA
CASSLETTGTTPSEQYF
TGTGCCAGCAGCTTGGAAACAACCGGGACCACACCCAGCGAGCAGTACTTC
>NA|TRBJ1-1|TRBV5-6|NA
CASSFGGGLNTEAFF
TGTGCCAGCAGCTTTGGCGGGGGGCTGAACACTGAAGCTTTCTTT
>NA|TRBJ1-3|TRBV9|NA
CASSVGQFNSGNTIYF
TGTGCCAGCAGCGTAGGACAGTTCAACTCTGGAAACACCATATATTTT
>few|TRBJ2-5|TRBV5-1|NA
CASSLGAAQETQYF
TGCGCCAGCAGCTTGGGAGCGGCCCAAGAGACCCAGTACTTC
>NA|TRBJ2-7|TRBV18|NA
CASSPFGDSYEQYF
TGTGCCAGCTCACCTTTTGGTGACTCCTACGAGCAGTACTTC
>few|TRBJ2-2|TRBV19|NA
CASEVFGARGGELFF
TGTGCCAGTGAGGTCTTCGGGGCCCGAGGCGGGGAGCTGTTTTTT
>NA|TRBJ2-1|TRBV25-1|NA
CASSVGGYNEQFF
TGTGCCAGCAGTGTGGGCGGATACAATGAGCAGTTCTTC
>NA|TRBJ1-3|TRBV7-9|NA
CASSSEGNTIYF
TGTGCCAGCAGCTCTGAGGGAAACACCATATATTTT